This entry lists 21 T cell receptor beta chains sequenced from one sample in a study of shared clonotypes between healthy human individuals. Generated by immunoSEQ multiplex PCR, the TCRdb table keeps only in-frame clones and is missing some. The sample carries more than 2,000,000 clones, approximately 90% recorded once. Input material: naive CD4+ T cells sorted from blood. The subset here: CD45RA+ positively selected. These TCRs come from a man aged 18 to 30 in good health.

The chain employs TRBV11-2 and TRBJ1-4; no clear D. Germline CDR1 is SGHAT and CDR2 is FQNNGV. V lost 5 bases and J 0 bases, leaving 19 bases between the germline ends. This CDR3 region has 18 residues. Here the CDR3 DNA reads TGTGCCAGCAGCCCCGGACGGAGCCTTCTTGCAACTAATGAAAAACTGTTTTTT. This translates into CASSPGRSLLATNEKLFF.

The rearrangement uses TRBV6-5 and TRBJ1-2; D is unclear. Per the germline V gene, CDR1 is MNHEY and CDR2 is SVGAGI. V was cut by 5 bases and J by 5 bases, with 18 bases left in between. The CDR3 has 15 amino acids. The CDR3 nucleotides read TGTGCCAGCAGTACCGACGGGGTGAGGCTTTATGGCTACACCTTC. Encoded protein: CASSTDGVRLYGYTF.

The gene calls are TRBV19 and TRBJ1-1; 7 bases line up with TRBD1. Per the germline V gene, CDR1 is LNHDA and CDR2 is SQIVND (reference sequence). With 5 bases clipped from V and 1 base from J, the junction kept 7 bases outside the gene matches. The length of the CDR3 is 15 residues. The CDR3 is CASSSPQGGNTEAFF. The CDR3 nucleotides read TGTGCCAGTAGTTCTCCTCAGGGGGGGAACACTGAAGCTTTCTTT.

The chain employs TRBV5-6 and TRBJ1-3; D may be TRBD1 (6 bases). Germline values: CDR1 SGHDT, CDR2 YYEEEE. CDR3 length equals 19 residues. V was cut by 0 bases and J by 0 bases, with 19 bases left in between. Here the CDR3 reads CASSLAGQPPPSSGNTIYF. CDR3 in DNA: TGTGCCAGCAGCTTGGCCGGACAGCCACCCCCGAGCTCTGGAAACACCATATATTTT. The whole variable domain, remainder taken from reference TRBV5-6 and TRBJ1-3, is DAGVTQSPTHLIKTRGQQVTLRCSPKSGHDTVSWYQQALGQGPQFIFQYYEEEERQRGNFPDRFSGHQFPNYSSELNVNALLLGDSALYLCASSLAGQPPPSSGNTIYFGEGSWLTVV.

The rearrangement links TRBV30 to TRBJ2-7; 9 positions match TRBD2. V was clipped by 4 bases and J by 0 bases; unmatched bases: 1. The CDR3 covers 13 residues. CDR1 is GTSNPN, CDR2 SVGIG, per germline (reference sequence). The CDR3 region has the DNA TGTGCCTGGACTAGCGGGGTCTCCTACGAGCAGTACTTC. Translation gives CAWTSGVSYEQYF.

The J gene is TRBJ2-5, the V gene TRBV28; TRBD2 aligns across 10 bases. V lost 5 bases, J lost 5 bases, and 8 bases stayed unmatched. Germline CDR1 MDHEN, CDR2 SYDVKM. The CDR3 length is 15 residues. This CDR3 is CASSQEGLALETQYF. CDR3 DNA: TGTGCCAGCAGTCAAGAGGGACTAGCGCTTGAGACCCAGTACTTC.

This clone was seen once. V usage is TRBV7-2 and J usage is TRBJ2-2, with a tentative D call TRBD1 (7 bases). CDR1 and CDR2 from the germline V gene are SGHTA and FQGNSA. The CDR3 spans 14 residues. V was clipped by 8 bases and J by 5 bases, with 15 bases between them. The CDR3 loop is CASRRAGGTGELFF. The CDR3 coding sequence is TGTGCCAGCCGGCGGGCAGGGGGGACCGGGGAGCTGTTTTTT.

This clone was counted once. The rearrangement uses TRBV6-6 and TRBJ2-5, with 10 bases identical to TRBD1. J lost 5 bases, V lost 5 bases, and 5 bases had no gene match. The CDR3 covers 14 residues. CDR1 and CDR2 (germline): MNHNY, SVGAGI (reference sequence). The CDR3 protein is CASSLGTGEETQYF. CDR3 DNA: TGTGCCAGCAGTCTCGGGACAGGGGAGGAGACCCAGTACTTC.

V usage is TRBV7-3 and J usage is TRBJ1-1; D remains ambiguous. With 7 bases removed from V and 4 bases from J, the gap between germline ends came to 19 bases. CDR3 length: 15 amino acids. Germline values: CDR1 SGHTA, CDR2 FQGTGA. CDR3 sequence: CASTHRRSSGTEAFF. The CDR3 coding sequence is TGTGCCAGCACGCATCGTCGCAGCTCGGGCACTGAAGCTTTCTTT.

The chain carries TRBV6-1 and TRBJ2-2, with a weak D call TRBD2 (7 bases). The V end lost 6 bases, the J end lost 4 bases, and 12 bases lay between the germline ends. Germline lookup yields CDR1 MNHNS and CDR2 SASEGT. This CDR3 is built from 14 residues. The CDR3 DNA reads TGTGCCAGCAGCGGGGGGCCAAGCACCGGGGAGCTGTTTTTT. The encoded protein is CASSGGPSTGELFF.

CDR3 sequence: CASNPASYEQYF. As DNA, the CDR3 is TGTGCCAGCAACCCAGCCTCCTACGAGCAGTACTTC. The J gene is TRBJ2-7, the V gene TRBV2, with unresolved D. The germline V gene encodes CDR1 SNHLY and CDR2 FYNNEI. The CDR3 sequence is 12 residues long. V was trimmed by 7 bases and J by 0 bases, leaving 7 bases between them.

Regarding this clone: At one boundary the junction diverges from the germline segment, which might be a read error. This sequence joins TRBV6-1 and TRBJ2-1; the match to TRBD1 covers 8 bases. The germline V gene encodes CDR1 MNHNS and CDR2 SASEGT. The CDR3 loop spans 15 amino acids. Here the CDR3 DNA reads TGTGCCAGCAATGAAGGACAGGGTAGGGTCGATGAGCAGTTCTTC. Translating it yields CASNEGQGRVDEQFF.

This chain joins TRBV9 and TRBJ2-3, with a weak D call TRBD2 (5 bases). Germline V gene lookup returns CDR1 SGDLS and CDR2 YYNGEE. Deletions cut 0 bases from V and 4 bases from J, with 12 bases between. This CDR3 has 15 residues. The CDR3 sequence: CASSVGGESADTQYF. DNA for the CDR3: TGTGCCAGCAGCGTAGGGGGAGAGAGCGCAGATACGCAGTATTTT.

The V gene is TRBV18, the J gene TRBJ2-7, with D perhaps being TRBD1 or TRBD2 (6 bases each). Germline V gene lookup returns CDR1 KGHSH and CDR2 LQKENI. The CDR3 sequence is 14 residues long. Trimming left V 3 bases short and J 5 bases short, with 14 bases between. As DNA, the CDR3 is TGTGCCAGCTCACCTCAAGGGGGGATGAACGAGCAGTACTTC. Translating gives CASSPQGGMNEQYF.

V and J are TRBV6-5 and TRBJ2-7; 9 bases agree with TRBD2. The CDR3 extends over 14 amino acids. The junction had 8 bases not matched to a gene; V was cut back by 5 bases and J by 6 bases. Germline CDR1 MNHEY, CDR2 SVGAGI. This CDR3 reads CASSTPSGISEQYF. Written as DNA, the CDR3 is TGTGCCAGCAGTACCCCTAGCGGGATTTCCGAGCAGTACTTC.

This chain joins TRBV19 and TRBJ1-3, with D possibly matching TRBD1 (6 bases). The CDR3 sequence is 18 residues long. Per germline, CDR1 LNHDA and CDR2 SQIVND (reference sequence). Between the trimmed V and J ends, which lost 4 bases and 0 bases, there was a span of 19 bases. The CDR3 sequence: CASSTYHRTANSGNTIYF. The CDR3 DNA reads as TGTGCCAGTAGTACCTACCACAGGACAGCCAACTCTGGAAACACCATATATTTT. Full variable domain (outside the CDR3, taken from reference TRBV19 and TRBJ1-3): DGGITQSPKYLFRKEGQNVTLSCEQNLNHDAMYWYRQDPGQGLRLIYYSQIVNDFQKGDIAEGYSVSREKKESFPLTVTSAQKNPTAFYLCASSTYHRTANSGNTIYFGEGSWLTVV.

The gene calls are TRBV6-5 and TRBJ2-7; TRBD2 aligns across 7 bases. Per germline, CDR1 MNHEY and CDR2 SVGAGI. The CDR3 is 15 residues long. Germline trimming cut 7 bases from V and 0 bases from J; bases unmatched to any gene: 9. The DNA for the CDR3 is TGTGCCAGCAAAAGGGAGGGGCTAAGCTCCTACGAGCAGTACTTC. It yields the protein CASKREGLSSYEQYF.

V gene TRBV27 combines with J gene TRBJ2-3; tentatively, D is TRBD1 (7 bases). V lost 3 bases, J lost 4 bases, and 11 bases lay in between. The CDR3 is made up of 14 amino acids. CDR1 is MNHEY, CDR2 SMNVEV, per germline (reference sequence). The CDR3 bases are TGTGCCAGCAGTTTTCGGGGGACAGCAGATACGCAGTATTTT. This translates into CASSFRGTADTQYF.

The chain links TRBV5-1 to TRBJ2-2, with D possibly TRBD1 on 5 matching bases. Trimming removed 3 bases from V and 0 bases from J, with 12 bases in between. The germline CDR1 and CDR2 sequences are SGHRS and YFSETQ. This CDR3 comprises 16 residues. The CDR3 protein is CASSSSGAPNTGELFF. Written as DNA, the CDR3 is TGCGCCAGCAGCTCTAGTGGGGCTCCGAACACCGGGGAGCTGTTTTTT.

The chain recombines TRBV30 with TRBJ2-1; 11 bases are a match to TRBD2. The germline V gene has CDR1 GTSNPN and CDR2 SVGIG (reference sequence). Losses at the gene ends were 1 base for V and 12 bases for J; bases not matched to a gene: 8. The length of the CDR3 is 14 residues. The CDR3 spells CAWSGSGGAYVQFF. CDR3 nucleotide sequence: TGTGCCTGGAGTGGTAGCGGGGGGGCTTATGTGCAGTTCTTC.

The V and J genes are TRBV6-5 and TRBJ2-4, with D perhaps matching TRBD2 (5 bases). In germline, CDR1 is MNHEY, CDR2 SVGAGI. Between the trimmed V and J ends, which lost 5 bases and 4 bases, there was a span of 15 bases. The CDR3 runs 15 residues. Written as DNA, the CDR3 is TGTGCCAGCAGTCGGACTCACGACTTTAAAAACATTCAGTACTTC. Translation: CASSRTHDFKNIQYF.